This TCR beta chain emerged from a study of blood T cell repertoires in COVID-19. Profiled with immunoSEQ multiplex PCR; TCRdb holds only in-frame clones, not every one. The sample lists 70,000 to 85,000 clones; approximately 80% were seen once. The CDR3 has 17 residues. The V segment lost 4 bases and the J segment 7 bases; nucleotides outside the gene matches: 12. The germline V gene has CDR1 LGHNA and CDR2 YNFKEQ. V and J are TRBV4-2 and TRBJ2-2; 10 bases are a match to TRBD2. The receptor's source is a man older than 75 with acute or convalescent COVID-19. The specimen was peripheral blood. DNA for the CDR3: TGTGCCAGCAGCCCCATCAGCGGGGGGGCTGTGGGCGGGGAGCTGTTTTTT. This translates into CASSPISGGAVGGELFF.